The present T cell receptor (beta chain) was sequenced within a study of tumor-infiltrating lymphocytes in primary liver carcinoma. TCR beta cDNA was reverse-transcribed from approximately 0.45 ug of total RNA. The reaction used a constant-region primer and ProtoScript II reverse transcriptase. Three rounds of nested multiplex PCR with slightly modified ARM-PCR produced TCR beta libraries. Two initial PCR rounds of around 10 cycles each paired TRBV1-TRBV30 forward primers with a C-beta reverse primer. TCRdb reprocessed the multiplex PCR reads with MiXCR, giving one entry per CDR3 protein. The sample consists of 310,000 or so distinct CDR3 sequences, 50% to 60% of them appearing once. Trimming removed 4 bases from V and 4 bases from J; junction bases left unmatched: 11. Germline CDR1 SGHNT, CDR2 YYREEE (reference sequence). There are 17 residues in the CDR3. Blood RNA came from unsorted whole blood; germline DNA was also extracted.

The chain recombines TRBV5-4 with TRBJ2-5; TRBD1 matches at 12 bases. The TCR sequence derives from a woman aged 25 to 39 with primary liver carcinoma and hepatitis B virus infection. The sequenced sample was peripheral blood. The CDR3 spells CASSPRDRGLLLETQYF. CDR3 nucleotides: TGTGCCAGCAGCCCGAGGGACAGGGGGCTCCTGTTAGAGACCCAGTACTTC.